Each of the 8 T cell receptor beta chains below was sequenced from the same sample in a study of cytotoxic CD8 clonotypes in ibrutinib-treated CLL. The table came from immunoSEQ multiplex PCR; TCRdb's copy has only in-frame clones and leaves some out. The table records some 92,000 clones, approximately 77% of them present only once. This material consisted of PBMCs, taken after 24 months of ibrutinib treatment. These receptor sequences come from a human donor with chronic lymphocytic leukemia.

The chain links TRBV28 to TRBJ1-3, with D unclear. V lost 4 bases, J lost 4 bases, and 14 bases lay in between. CDR3 length equals 15 residues. CDR1 and CDR2 from the germline V gene are MDHEN and SYDVKM. CDR3: CASSSHKVGGNTIYF. CDR3 sequence (DNA): TGTGCCAGCAGTTCCCACAAGGTTGGGGGAAACACCATATATTTT.

J is TRBJ2-7 and V is TRBV27; D is unclear. The CDR3 has 14 amino acids. V was clipped by 2 bases and J by 4 bases, with 12 bases between them. Per the germline V gene, CDR1 is MNHEY and CDR2 is SMNVEV (reference sequence). This CDR3 is CASSLVGPSYEQYF. The DNA for the CDR3 is TGTGCCAGCAGTTTAGTTGGACCCTCTTACGAGCAGTACTTC.

The chain links TRBV5-6 to TRBJ2-1; D is undetermined. V shed 6 bases and J shed 0 bases, with 16 bases lying between them. From germline, CDR1 is SGHDT and CDR2 YYEEEE. The length of the CDR3 is 16 residues. This CDR3 is CASNTDLPGSYNEQFF. The CDR3 DNA reads as TGTGCCAGCAACACAGACCTCCCCGGCTCCTACAATGAGCAGTTCTTC. The full variable domain, its missing parts supplied by reference TRBV5-6 and TRBJ2-1, is DAGVTQSPTHLIKTRGQQVTLRCSPKSGHDTVSWYQQALGQGPQFIFQYYEEEERQRGNFPDRFSGHQFPNYSSELNVNALLLGDSALYLCASNTDLPGSYNEQFFGPGTRLTVL.

The table lists this clone with a few counts. The chain is built from TRBV7-9 and TRBJ2-7; D gene unclear. Trimming shortened V by 2 bases and J by 11 bases, and 16 bases separated the two germline ends. This CDR3 has 13 amino acids. Per the germline V gene, CDR1 is SEHNR and CDR2 is FQNEAQ (reference sequence). CDR3 region: CASSLTPPGWKYF. The CDR3 DNA reads as TGTGCCAGCAGCTTAACCCCCCCCGGGTGGAAGTACTTC.

The V gene is TRBV27, the J gene TRBJ2-7; the match to TRBD2 covers 8 bases. Germline CDR1 MNHEY, CDR2 SMNVEV (reference sequence). V was clipped by 6 bases and J by 3 bases; unmatched bases: 7. The CDR3 length is 14 residues. The CDR3 coding sequence is TGTGCCAGCAGCCCCGGGGGGGGAATCTACGAGCAGTACTTC. The encoded protein is CASSPGGGIYEQYF.

The chain carries TRBV7-3 and TRBJ1-1; D ambiguous. Germline V gene data show CDR1 as SGHTA and CDR2 as FQGTGA. Between the trimmed V and J ends, which lost 2 bases and 2 bases, there was a span of 9 bases. The CDR3 is made up of 14 amino acids. Written as DNA, the CDR3 is TGTGCCAGCAGCTTAGGAGCTTTCAACACTGAAGCTTTCTTT. This gives the protein CASSLGAFNTEAFF.

This chain joins TRBV6-5 and TRBJ2-6; D remains ambiguous. Trimming stripped 7 bases from V and 0 bases from J, with 10 bases between. CDR1 and CDR2 from the germline V gene are MNHEY and SVGAGI. This CDR3 has 15 amino acids. The CDR3 sequence: CASKRYTSGANVLTF. As DNA, the CDR3 is TGTGCCAGCAAAAGATACACCTCTGGGGCCAACGTCCTGACTTTC.

This chain connects TRBV21-1 to TRBJ2-7; the listed D gene, TRBD1, was not tested against the DNA. TRBV21-1 is annotated as a pseudogene. This CDR3 is built from 14 residues. CDR3 protein: CASTHRVGRYEQYF. In DNA form, the CDR3 reads TGTGCCAGCACCCACAGGGTCGGTAGGTACGAGCAGTACTTC.